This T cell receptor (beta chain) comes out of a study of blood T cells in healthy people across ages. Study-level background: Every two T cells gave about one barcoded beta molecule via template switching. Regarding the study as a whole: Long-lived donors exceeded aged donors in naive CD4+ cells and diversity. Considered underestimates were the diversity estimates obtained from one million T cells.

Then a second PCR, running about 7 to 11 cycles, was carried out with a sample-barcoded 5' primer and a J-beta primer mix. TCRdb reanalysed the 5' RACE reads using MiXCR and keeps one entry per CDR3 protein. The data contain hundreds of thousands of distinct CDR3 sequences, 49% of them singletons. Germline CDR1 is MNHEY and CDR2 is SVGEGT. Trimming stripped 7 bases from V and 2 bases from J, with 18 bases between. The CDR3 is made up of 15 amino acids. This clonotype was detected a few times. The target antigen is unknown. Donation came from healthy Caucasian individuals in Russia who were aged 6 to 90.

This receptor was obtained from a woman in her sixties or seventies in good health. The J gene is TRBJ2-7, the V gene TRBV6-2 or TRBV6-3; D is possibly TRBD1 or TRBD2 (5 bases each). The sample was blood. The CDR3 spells CASTTPGASTYEQYF. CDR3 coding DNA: TGTGCCAGCACCACACCCGGGGCAAGTACCTACGAGCAGTACTTC.